This paragraph reports one T cell receptor beta chain. Its antigen is undetermined. This sample is part of a study of shared clonotypes between healthy human individuals. Study context: Every donor yielded three CD4 naive, three CD4 memory, two CD8 naive and one CD8 memory plate.

Study-level points and caveats: Estimated richness was generally greater in naive than memory subsets.

Original methodology: ImmunoSEQ output held junction-only sequences without quality scores, so filtering differed. This table comes from immunoSEQ multiplex PCR, and its TCRdb copy is limited to in-frame clones, with some not included. V, J and clone size reflect that table, while D and trimming were determined from the DNA. The table lists some 2,500,000 clones, less than 95% of them singletons. This receptor was identified in a man younger than 30 in good health. Some clones in this sample may be carry-over from other donors' samples. Sequences were obtained from naive CD4+ T cells from PBMCs. Subset in this sample: CD45RA+ positively selected.

This CDR3 is CASSLGLGQGTDTQYF. The CDR3 nucleotides are TGTGCCAGCAGTTTAGGACTAGGACAGGGCACAGATACGCAGTATTTT. This chain joins TRBV28 and TRBJ2-3, with D perhaps assigned TRBD1 or TRBD2 (7 bases each). The CDR3 has 16 amino acids. Deletions cut 2 bases from V and 1 base from J, with 13 bases between. In germline, CDR1 is MDHEN, CDR2 SYDVKM.